These 28 T cell receptor beta chains originate from one sample sequenced in a study of glioma-infiltrating T cells. Amplification of TCR alpha and beta CDR3 regions from RNA used iRepertoire nested multiplex PCR. TCRdb fed the multiplex PCR reads into MiXCR, producing one record per CDR3 protein. This sample has tens of thousands of distinct CDR3 sequences, with about 25% found just once. The sample taken for sequencing was glioma tissue, nonneoplastic brain tissue, or PBMCs (not recorded which). These receptors originate from a human donor with low-grade glioma or glioblastoma, undergoing nonglioma brain surgery, or in good health (not recorded which).

J is TRBJ2-1 and V is TRBV5-1; the D is unclear. Germline V lookup: CDR1 SGHRS, CDR2 YFSETQ. The germline V and J ends were trimmed by 1 base and 0 bases, with 14 bases remaining between them. CDR3 size: 17 residues. The CDR3 spells CASSLPLLMSSYNEQFF. The CDR3 nucleotides are TGCGCCAGCAGCTTGCCCCTTCTGATGAGCTCCTACAATGAGCAGTTCTTC.

This clonotype appeared once. Its ends do not fully match the called genes, so a read error is possible. V is TRBV12-3 or TRBV12-4 and J is TRBJ2-5, with TRBD1 matching 10 bases. The CDR3 has 15 residues. The CDR3 DNA reads as TGTGCCATCAGTTTCATGGGACAGGGGAGAGGGACCCAGTACTTC. Its protein product is CAISFMGQGRGTQYF.

This clonotype was observed many times. The chain employs TRBV4-1 and TRBJ2-3; the D is unclear. V was trimmed by 7 bases and J by 2 bases, leaving 16 bases between them. Germline assignment: CDR1 MGHRA and CDR2 YSYEKL. The CDR3 sequence is 15 residues long. CDR3 sequence: CASKQTHQDTDTQYF. The DNA of the CDR3 is TGCGCCAGCAAACAGACTCATCAGGACACAGATACGCAGTATTTT.

This clonotype has a handful of counts. CDR3 residues: CAISESQSYNEQFF. Written as DNA, the CDR3 is TGTGCCATCAGTGAGTCCCAGAGCTACAATGAGCAGTTCTTC. The chain combines TRBV10-3 with TRBJ2-1; D remains ambiguous. The germline CDR1 and CDR2 sequences are ENHRY and SYGVKD. The CDR3 length is 14 residues. The germline V and J ends were trimmed by 0 bases and 3 bases, with 6 bases remaining between them.

This clonotype appeared many times. The chain couples TRBV20-1 to TRBJ2-4; D not certain. Trimming pared 7 bases from V and 7 bases from J, leaving 11 bases between. Germline CDR1 DFQATT, CDR2 SNEGSKA (reference sequence). The CDR3 has 11 residues. CDR3 sequence (DNA): TGCAGTGTCTACGATAGGAACATTCAGTACTTC. This gives the protein CSVYDRNIQYF.

This clonotype has ten or more counts. The chain has TRBV7-2 and TRBJ2-5; unclear D gene. Trimming stripped 5 bases from V and 5 bases from J, with 12 bases between. Germline V gene lookup returns CDR1 SGHTA and CDR2 FQGNSA. The CDR3 sequence is 13 residues long. Here the CDR3 reads CASSPLGDETQYF. The CDR3 DNA sequence: TGTGCCAGCAGCCCCCTTGGCGACGAGACCCAGTACTTC. Filled out from reference TRBV7-2 and TRBJ2-5, the complete variable domain reads GAGVSQSPSNKVTEKGKDVELRCDPISGHTALYWYRQSLGQGLEFLIYFQGNSAPDKSGLPSDRFSAERTGGSVSTLTIQRTQQEDSAVYLCASSPLGDETQYFGPGTRLLVL.

This clonotype was observed a handful of times. The rearrangement uses TRBV12-3 or TRBV12-4 and TRBJ2-3, with 8 bases that match TRBD2. V was clipped by 7 bases and J by 5 bases; unmatched bases: 8. This CDR3 is 14 amino acids long. The CDR3 DNA is TGTGCCAGCACCGAATCCGGGACTAGAGATACGCAGTATTTT. Protein product: CASTESGTRDTQYF.

This chain joins TRBV11-2 and TRBJ2-3; 11 bases match TRBD2. Looked up from germline, CDR1 is SGHAT and CDR2 is FQNNGV. Trimming removed 6 bases from V and 5 bases from J; junction bases left unmatched: 10. This CDR3 is 16 amino acids long. The CDR3 nucleotides read TGTGCCAGCAGTCCTATAGCGGGAGGGCGAGGAGATACGCAGTATTTT. Translating gives CASSPIAGGRGDTQYF.

Regarding this clonotype: Possible read error: a much larger clone is one base away. The chain is built from TRBV7-6 and TRBJ1-1; D ambiguous. CDR3 size: 13 residues. Germline lookup yields CDR1 SGHVS and CDR2 FNYEAQ. The ends were cut back, 11 bases at V and 1 base at J, with 14 bases in the middle. This CDR3 is CAGGPAGNTEAFF. CDR3 nucleotides: TGTGCCGGCGGCCCCGCAGGGAACACTGAAGCTTTCTTT.

This clonotype has more than one count but fewer than ten. This CDR3 is CASSSPWTGFYEQYF. The CDR3 coding sequence is TGTGCCAGCAGTTCCCCTTGGACAGGATTCTACGAGCAGTACTTC. The rearrangement links TRBV12-3 or TRBV12-4 to TRBJ2-7; the match to TRBD1 covers 7 bases. V lost 4 bases, J lost 3 bases, and 9 bases stayed unmatched. The CDR3 is 15 amino acids.

The chain employs TRBV12-3 or TRBV12-4 and TRBJ2-1; TRBD2 might be the D (7 bases). The CDR3 length is 15 residues. V was shortened by 5 bases and J by 5 bases, with 16 bases between the two germline ends. CDR3 in DNA: TGTGCCAGCAGTCAACGGGGGGCCCGAAACAATGAGCAGTTCTTC. It encodes CASSQRGARNNEQFF.

This clonotype was found many times. The chain carries TRBV6-1 and TRBJ2-5, with TRBD1 as a possible D gene (5 bases). Germline assignment: CDR1 MNHNS and CDR2 SASEGT. CDR3 length: 15 residues. Trimming left V 6 bases short and J 3 bases short, with 17 bases between. CDR3 in amino acids: CASSGQSELKETQYF. DNA of the CDR3: TGTGCCAGCAGCGGACAATCGGAGTTAAAAGAGACCCAGTACTTC.

This clonotype was observed at least ten times. This sequence joins TRBV6-1 and TRBJ2-7; 8 nucleotides align to TRBD1. From germline, CDR1 is MNHNS and CDR2 SASEGT. V trimming: 5 bases; J trimming: 3 bases; junction bases outside the gene matches: 6. This CDR3 region has 14 residues. The DNA for the CDR3 is TGTGCCAGCAGTACTGGACAGGGAGGCTACGAGCAGTACTTC. Its translation: CASSTGQGGYEQYF.

V gene TRBV3-1 combines with J gene TRBJ2-1, with no clear D. The CDR3 is made up of 12 amino acids. With 1 base removed from V and 6 bases from J, the gap between germline ends came to 4 bases. In germline, CDR1 is LGHDT, CDR2 YNNKEL (reference sequence). CDR3 bases: TGTGCCAGCAGCCAAGTTGTCAATGAGCAGTTCTTC. Translated, it gives CASSQVVNEQFF.

Ten or more counts support this clonotype. This rearrangement joins TRBV18 to TRBJ2-3; D is perhaps TRBD2 (6 bases). Germline V gives CDR1 KGHSH, CDR2 LQKENI. The CDR3 runs to 13 residues. The V end lost 6 bases, the J end lost 8 bases, and 15 bases lay between the germline ends. CDR3 region: CASSARRDGTQYF. For the CDR3, the DNA is TGTGCCAGCTCCGCCCGGAGGGATGGTACGCAGTATTTT.

Only a few counts were recorded for this clonotype. This sequence joins TRBV4-1 and TRBJ1-4; unclear D gene. V was clipped by 4 bases and J by 14 bases, with 17 bases between them. The CDR3 runs 13 residues. Germline loops: CDR1 MGHRA, CDR2 YSYEKL. The CDR3 DNA is TGCGCCAGCAGCCCCCAACCTCTGTCAAGGCTGTTTTTT. It encodes CASSPQPLSRLFF.

In this sample, this clonotype turned up many times. The chain combines TRBV6-1 with TRBJ2-7; perhaps D is TRBD1 or TRBD2 (5 bases each). V was cut by 4 bases and J by 2 bases, with 15 bases left in between. This CDR3 spans 15 amino acids. Germline assignment: CDR1 MNHNS and CDR2 SASEGT. CDR3 amino acids: CASSVSGTDTYEQYF. DNA for the CDR3: TGTGCCAGCAGTGTCTCCGGGACGGACACCTACGAGCAGTACTTC.

Regarding this clonotype: This could be a read error, since a much larger clone is one nucleotide away. J is TRBJ2-3 and V is TRBV7-8, with no clear D. The CDR3 covers 17 residues. From germline, CDR1 is SGHVS and CDR2 FQNEAQ. The CDR3, as DNA: TGTGCCAACAGCTTAGGATTGCTCTCCTCGAACACAGATACGCAGTATTTT. Protein sequence: CANSLGLLSSNTDTQYF.

With regard to this clonotype: A much more abundant neighbour one base away suggests this may be a read error. The V gene is TRBV7-9, the J gene TRBJ2-7; D might be TRBD2 (5 bases). Germline loops: CDR1 SEHNR, CDR2 FQNEAQ (reference sequence). V shed 7 bases and J shed 7 bases, with 26 bases lying between them. The CDR3 sequence is 16 residues long. In DNA, the CDR3 is TGTGCCAGCAACCTCGGACCTTATTCTACGCCGGGGGAGCAGTACTTC. Residues: CASNLGPYSTPGEQYF. Supplemented by reference TRBV7-9 and TRBJ2-7, the full variable domain reads DTGVSQNPRHKITKRGQNVTFRCDPISEHNRLYWYRQTLGQGPEFLTYFQNEAQLEKSRLLSDRFSAERPKGSFSTLEIQRTEQGDSAMYLCASNLGPYSTPGEQYFGPGTRLTVT.

This clonotype was recorded a few times. This sequence joins TRBV11-2 and TRBJ2-3; D perhaps matches TRBD1 (6 bases). Germline V gene lookup returns CDR1 SGHAT and CDR2 FQNNGV. The V gene lost 7 bases and the J gene lost 7 bases, with 18 bases spanning the gap. The CDR3 contains 14 residues. The CDR3 spells CASTFARGSYTQYF. Written as DNA, the CDR3 is TGTGCCAGCACCTTCGCCAGGGGAAGTTATACGCAGTATTTT.

This clonotype was observed many times. V gene TRBV6-1 combines with J gene TRBJ2-7, with D perhaps TRBD1 (5 bases). Germline CDR1 and CDR2: MNHNS and SASEGT. Deletions cut 5 bases from V and 0 bases from J, with 14 bases between. The CDR3 is 15 residues long. CDR3 nucleotide sequence: TGTGCCAGCAGTTCGACAGCCTGGAACTCCTACGAGCAGTACTTC. Translated, it gives CASSSTAWNSYEQYF.

This clonotype was detected ten times or more. The gene calls are TRBV15 and TRBJ2-7; 9 bases match TRBD1. This CDR3 contains 13 residues. Unmatched junction bases numbered 6, after V lost 8 bases and J lost 4 bases. The V gene's germline CDR1 is LNHNV and CDR2 YYDKDF (reference sequence). The CDR3 loop reads CATSLGQGYEQYF. Written as DNA, the CDR3 is TGTGCCACCTCATTAGGACAGGGGTACGAGCAGTACTTC.

J is TRBJ2-7 and V is TRBV6-1, with TRBD2 identical over 8 bases. Germline V lookup: CDR1 MNHNS, CDR2 SASEGT. V gave up 7 bases and J gave up 6 bases; unmatched junction bases: 11. There are 14 residues in the CDR3. The CDR3 DNA reads as TGTGCCAGCATCTCCGGGACTAGTCCCTGCGAGCAGTACTTC. It is translated as CASISGTSPCEQYF.

This clonotype has at least ten counts. The gene calls are TRBV20-1 and TRBJ1-3; no clear D gene. The CDR3 length is 14 residues. Trimming pared 7 bases from V and 2 bases from J, leaving 15 bases between. Germline assignment: CDR1 DFQATT and CDR2 SNEGSKA (reference sequence). The CDR3 loop is CSVHLGDPGNTIYF. CDR3 in DNA: TGCAGTGTCCACCTCGGGGATCCTGGAAACACCATATATTTT.

There are many counts of this clonotype. The chain links TRBV19 to TRBJ2-3, with D unresolved. V shed 4 bases and J shed 5 bases, with 10 bases lying between them. The CDR3 extends over 13 amino acids. Germline values: CDR1 LNHDA, CDR2 SQIVND (reference sequence). The DNA for the CDR3 is TGTGCCAGTAGTAAAGCTCGTTTAGATACGCAGTATTTT. Translating it yields CASSKARLDTQYF.

The rearrangement uses TRBV3-1 and TRBJ2-5, with D uncertain. Trimming pared 4 bases from V and 5 bases from J, leaving 8 bases between. Germline CDR1 reads LGHDT; CDR2 reads YNNKEL (reference sequence). CDR3 length: 12 amino acids. CDR3 residues: CASSPLSETQYF. In DNA, the CDR3 is TGTGCCAGCAGCCCTTTATCGGAGACCCAGTACTTC.

The table lists this clonotype with many counts. The rearrangement links TRBV20-1 to TRBJ2-7; the match to TRBD2 covers 11 bases. Germline-derived CDR1 and CDR2 are DFQATT and SNEGSKA (reference sequence). CDR3 size: 16 residues. V dropped 5 bases and J dropped 0; count of bases not matched to a gene: 9. The DNA for the CDR3 is TGCAGTGCTGGGGGGCTAGCGGGGGGACCCTCCTACGAGCAGTACTTC. The encoded protein is CSAGGLAGGPSYEQYF.

This clonotype was observed at least ten times. The chain has TRBV7-2 and TRBJ2-4; a possible D gene is TRBD2 (6 bases). In germline, CDR1 is SGHTA, CDR2 FQGNSA. The CDR3 sequence is 14 residues long. V was shortened by 2 bases and J by 4 bases, with 9 bases between the two germline ends. CDR3 coding DNA: TGTGCCAGCAGCTTACGTGGGGGGAAAAACATTCAGTACTTC. This encodes CASSLRGGKNIQYF.